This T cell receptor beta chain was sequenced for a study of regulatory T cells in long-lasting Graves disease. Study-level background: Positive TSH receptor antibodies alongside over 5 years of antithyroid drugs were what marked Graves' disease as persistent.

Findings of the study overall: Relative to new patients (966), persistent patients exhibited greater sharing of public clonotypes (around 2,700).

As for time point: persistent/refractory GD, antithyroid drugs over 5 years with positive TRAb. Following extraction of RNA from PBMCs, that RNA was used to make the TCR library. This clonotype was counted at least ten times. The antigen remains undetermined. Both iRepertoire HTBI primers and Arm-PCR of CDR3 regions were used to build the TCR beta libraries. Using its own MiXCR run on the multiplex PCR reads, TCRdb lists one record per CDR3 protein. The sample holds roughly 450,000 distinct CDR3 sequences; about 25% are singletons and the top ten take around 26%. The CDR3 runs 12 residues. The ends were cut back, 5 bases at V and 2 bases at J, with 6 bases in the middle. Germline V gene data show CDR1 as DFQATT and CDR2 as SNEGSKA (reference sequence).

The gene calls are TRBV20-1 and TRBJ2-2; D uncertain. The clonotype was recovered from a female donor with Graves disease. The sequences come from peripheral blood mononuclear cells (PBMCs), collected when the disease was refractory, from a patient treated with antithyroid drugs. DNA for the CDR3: TGCAGTGCTCCTGACAACACCGGGGAGCTGTTTTTT. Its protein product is CSAPDNTGELFF.